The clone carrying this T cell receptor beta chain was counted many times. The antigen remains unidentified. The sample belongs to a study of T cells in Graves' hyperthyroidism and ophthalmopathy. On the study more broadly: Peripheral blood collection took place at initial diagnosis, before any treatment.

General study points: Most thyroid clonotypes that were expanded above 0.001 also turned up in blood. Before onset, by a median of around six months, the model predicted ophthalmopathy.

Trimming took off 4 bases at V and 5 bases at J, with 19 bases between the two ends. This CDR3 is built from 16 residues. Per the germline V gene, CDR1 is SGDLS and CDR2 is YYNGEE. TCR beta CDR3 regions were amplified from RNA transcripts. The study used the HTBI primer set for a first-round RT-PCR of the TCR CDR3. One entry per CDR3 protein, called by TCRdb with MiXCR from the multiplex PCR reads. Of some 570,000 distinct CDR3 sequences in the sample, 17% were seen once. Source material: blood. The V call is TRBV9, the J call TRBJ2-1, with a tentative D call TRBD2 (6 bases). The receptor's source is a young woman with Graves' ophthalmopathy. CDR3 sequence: CASSNGGLGKNNEQFF. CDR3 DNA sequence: TGTGCCAGCAGCAATGGGGGACTCGGAAAGAACAATGAGCAGTTCTTC.